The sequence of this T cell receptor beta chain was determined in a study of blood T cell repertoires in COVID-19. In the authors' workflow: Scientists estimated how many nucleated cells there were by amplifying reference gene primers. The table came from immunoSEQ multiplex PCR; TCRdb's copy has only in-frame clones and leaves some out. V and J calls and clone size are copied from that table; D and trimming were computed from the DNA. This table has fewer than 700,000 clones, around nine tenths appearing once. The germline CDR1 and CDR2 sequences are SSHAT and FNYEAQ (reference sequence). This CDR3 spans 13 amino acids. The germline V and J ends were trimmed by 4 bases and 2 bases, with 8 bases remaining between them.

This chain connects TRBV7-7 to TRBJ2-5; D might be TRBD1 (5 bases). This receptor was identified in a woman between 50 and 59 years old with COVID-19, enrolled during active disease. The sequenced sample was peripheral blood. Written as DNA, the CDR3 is TGTGCCAGCAGCTGGACATTGCAAGAGACCCAGTACTTC. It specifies CASSWTLQETQYF.